These 20 T cell receptor beta chains came from one sample sequenced in a study of spatial heterogeneity in lung cancer. This sample's time point: sample taken at primary tumor resection. Tumor, nontumor lung or frozen PBMC supplied whole RNA, sequenced without sorting. TCRdb analysed the 5' RACE reads with MiXCR anew, one entry per CDR3 protein. The sample yields about 50,000 distinct CDR3 sequences, 6.5% to 8% seen once. Sequences were derived from PBMCs, sampled at surgery. These TCRs come from a female donor with early-stage non-small cell lung cancer.

The chain is built from TRBV29-1 and TRBJ2-1, with 11 nucleotides matching TRBD2. V was clipped by 7 bases and J by 5 bases; unmatched bases: 7. The length of the CDR3 is 14 residues. Germline assignment: CDR1 SQVTM and CDR2 ANQGSEA. CDR3 sequence (DNA): TGCAGCGCGATAGCGGGGGGGTTTCACAATGAGCAGTTCTTC. It codes for CSAIAGGFHNEQFF.

This clonotype has a count of ten or more. This chain connects TRBV19 to TRBJ1-1; 9 bases line up with TRBD1. This CDR3 contains 14 residues. V was clipped by 5 bases and J by 12 bases; unmatched bases: 13. Germline loops: CDR1 LNHDA, CDR2 SQIVND (reference sequence). The chain's CDR3 is CASSVKPGTGISFF. The DNA for the CDR3 is TGTGCCAGTAGTGTCAAACCCGGGACAGGGATATCTTTCTTT. Together with reference TRBV19 and TRBJ1-1, the CDR3 gives the full variable domain: DGGITQSPKYLFRKEGQNVTLSCEQNLNHDAMYWYRQDPGQGLRLIYYSQIVNDFQKGDIAEGYSVSREKKESFPLTVTSAQKNPTAFYLCASSVKPGTGISFFGQGTRLTVV.

The genes are TRBV11-1 and TRBJ2-5; 11 nucleotides line up with TRBD1. Per germline, CDR1 SGHAT and CDR2 FQDESV (reference sequence). The CDR3 has 17 amino acids. The V segment lost 5 bases and the J segment 2 bases; nucleotides outside the gene matches: 10. The CDR3 sequence is CASSLGTGGNWQETQYF. As DNA, the CDR3 is TGTGCCAGCAGCCTAGGGACAGGGGGTAATTGGCAAGAGACCCAGTACTTC.

The rearrangement links TRBV6-6 to TRBJ1-3, with a weak D call TRBD1 (6 bases). CDR1 and CDR2 (germline): MNHNY, SVGAGI (reference sequence). With 7 bases removed from V and 4 bases from J, the gap between germline ends came to 17 bases. This CDR3 spans 15 amino acids. CDR3 region: CASTYYGGGGNTIYF. The CDR3 DNA reads as TGTGCCAGCACCTATTACGGGGGGGGCGGAAACACCATATATTTT.

This clonotype was counted between two and nine times. V gene TRBV19 combines with J gene TRBJ1-1; weak D call: TRBD1 (5 bases). Germline CDR1 reads LNHDA; CDR2 reads SQIVND (reference sequence). The V gene lost 9 bases and the J gene lost 5 bases, with 16 bases spanning the gap. This CDR3 has 13 residues. The CDR3 DNA reads TGTGCCAGCGCCGTGGACACAGCGACTGAAGCTTTCTTT. Its protein is CASAVDTATEAFF.

This clonotype was observed at least ten times. The chain's CDR3 is CASRTGQGGTEAFF. In nucleotides, the CDR3 is TGCGCCAGCAGAACGGGACAGGGAGGCACTGAAGCTTTCTTT. This sequence joins TRBV5-1 and TRBJ1-1; TRBD1 agrees at 9 bases. This CDR3 region has 14 residues. Per germline, CDR1 SGHRS and CDR2 YFSETQ. Trimming took 5 bases from V and 4 from J; bases not matched to a gene: 6.

This clonotype was counted at least ten times. The chain carries TRBV6-2 or TRBV6-3 and TRBJ2-1, with TRBD2 matching 9 bases. The CDR3 has 24 amino acids. From germline, CDR1 is MNHEY and CDR2 SVGEGT. V shed 4 bases, J shed 0 bases, and the junction held 28 bases outside the gene matches. The CDR3 nucleotides are TGTGCCAGCAGTTGGCTTTTAGAGGTCGTGAGTAGCGGGGGCTTTAAATCCTCCTACAATGAGCAGTTCTTC. As protein: CASSWLLEVVSSGGFKSSYNEQFF.

The V and J genes are TRBV4-3 and TRBJ1-2; 10 nucleotides agree with TRBD1. Germline assignment: CDR1 LGHNA and CDR2 YSLEER. The ends lost 0 bases at V and 4 bases at J; junction bases unmatched: 2. The length of the CDR3 is 15 residues. CDR3 DNA sequence: TGCGCCAGCAGCCAAGATGGGACAGGGGTCTATGGCTACACCTTC. It encodes CASSQDGTGVYGYTF.

V usage is TRBV6-1 and J usage is TRBJ2-1; 11 bases match TRBD2. Unmatched junction bases numbered 8, after V lost 7 bases and J lost 9 bases. There are 14 residues in the CDR3. CDR1 and CDR2 from the germline V gene are MNHNS and SASEGT. The CDR3 spells CASKGVAGGLEQFF. CDR3 in DNA: TGTGCCAGCAAGGGGGTAGCGGGGGGGCTTGAGCAGTTCTTC.

This chain links TRBV6-5 with TRBJ1-6; D remains ambiguous. The CDR3 contains 15 residues. Trimming took 0 bases from V and 7 from J, leaving 10 bases between them. Germline lookup yields CDR1 MNHEY and CDR2 SVGAGI. The CDR3 DNA is TGTGCCAGCAGTTACTCGACAATCGGCAATTCACCCCTCCACTTT. This gives the protein CASSYSTIGNSPLHF.

The chain is built from TRBV5-1 and TRBJ2-5; tentatively, D is TRBD1 or TRBD2 (5 bases each). The germline V and J ends were trimmed by 7 bases and 5 bases, with 18 bases remaining between them. The CDR3 runs 14 residues. From germline, CDR1 is SGHRS and CDR2 YFSETQ. The CDR3: CASSRDPRGETQYF. In DNA, the CDR3 is TGCGCCAGCTCCCGGGACCCCCGCGGGGAGACCCAGTACTTC.

This clonotype came up many times. The chain links TRBV5-4 to TRBJ2-3; D unclear. Germline CDR1 and CDR2: SGHNT and YYREEE (reference sequence). V lost 1 base and J 2 bases, leaving 14 bases between the germline ends. There are 16 residues in the CDR3. The CDR3 sequence is CASSLIGPLTTDTQYF. The CDR3 DNA sequence: TGTGCCAGCAGCTTGATAGGCCCACTAACCACAGATACGCAGTATTTT.

This clonotype has a count of ten or more. The chain recombines TRBV7-2 with TRBJ2-1; D tentatively reads TRBD1 or TRBD2 (6 bases each). Germline V gene lookup returns CDR1 SGHTA and CDR2 FQGNSA. Trimming pared 0 bases from V and 0 bases from J, leaving 9 bases between. The length of the CDR3 is 16 residues. The DNA for the CDR3 is TGTGCCAGCAGCTTAGCGGGGGGCATCTCCTACAATGAGCAGTTCTTC. It translates to CASSLAGGISYNEQFF.

The rearrangement links TRBV5-5 to TRBJ2-5, with D tentatively TRBD1 or TRBD2 (5 bases each). Germline CDR1 is SGHKS and CDR2 is YYEKEE (reference sequence). V lost 0 bases, J lost 2 bases, and 11 bases lay in between. This CDR3 contains 15 residues. As DNA, the CDR3 is TGTGCCAGCAGCTTGGTGGGGCCGGGACAAGAGACCCAGTACTTC. It specifies CASSLVGPGQETQYF. The full variable domain, in which reference TRBV5-5 and TRBJ2-5 provide the parts outside the CDR3, is DAGVTQSPTHLIKTRGQQVTLRCSPISGHKSVSWYQQVLGQGPQFIFQYYEKEERGRGNFPDRFSARQFPNYSSELNVNALLLGDSALYLCASSLVGPGQETQYFGPGTRLLVL.

CDR3 sequence (DNA): TGTGCCAGCAGTGGACAGGGCTTCACTGAAGCTTTCTTT. It encodes CASSGQGFTEAFF. The V and J genes are TRBV6-5 and TRBJ1-1; 8 bases fit TRBD1. The CDR3 runs to 13 residues. Germline CDR1 is MNHEY and CDR2 is SVGAGI. The V segment lost 5 bases and the J segment 4 bases; nucleotides outside the gene matches: 3.

The rearrangement uses TRBV11-1 and TRBJ1-1, with D uncertain. The CDR3 totals 16 residues. V lost 4 bases and J lost 1, with 16 bases in between. CDR1 and CDR2 (germline): SGHAT, FQDESV (reference sequence). In nucleotides, the CDR3 is TGTGCCAGCAGCTCACGGATGCTAGCCACGAACACTGAAGCTTTCTTT. It codes for CASSSRMLATNTEAFF.

The sample holds a few counts of this clonotype. The genes are TRBV12-3 or TRBV12-4 and TRBJ2-7, with 11 positions matching TRBD2. The CDR3 length is 15 residues. The junction had 3 bases not matched to a gene; V was cut back by 3 bases and J by 2 bases. The CDR3 DNA reads TGTGCCAGCAGTTTGGTAGCGGGGGGGCCCTACGAGCAGTACTTC. Translating it yields CASSLVAGGPYEQYF.

The chain links TRBV4-3 to TRBJ2-1; TRBD1 matches at 10 bases. V dropped 4 bases and J dropped 10; count of bases not matched to a gene: 10. The length of the CDR3 is 15 residues. CDR1 is LGHNA, CDR2 YSLEER, per germline. The CDR3 loop reads CASSPRDRGHGEQFF. DNA of the CDR3: TGCGCCAGCAGCCCCCGGGACAGGGGCCACGGAGAGCAGTTCTTC.

This chain uses TRBV6-6 with TRBJ1-3; tentatively, D is TRBD1 (5 bases). CDR3 length: 16 amino acids. Trimming took 5 bases from V and 1 from J, leaving 15 bases between them. The V gene's germline CDR1 is MNHNY and CDR2 SVGAGI (reference sequence). The CDR3 bases are TGTGCCAGCAGTCTGGGGGGAGGGACTTCTGGAAACACCATATATTTT. This translates into CASSLGGGTSGNTIYF.

CDR3 residues: CASSQVDMGLALNEQFF. In DNA form, the CDR3 reads TGTGCCAGCAGCCAAGTGGACATGGGACTAGCACTGAATGAGCAGTTCTTC. This sequence joins TRBV4-2 and TRBJ2-1, with 9 bases fitting TRBD2. Germline CDR1 is LGHNA and CDR2 is YNFKEQ. With V trimmed by 1 base and J by 7 bases, 11 bases remained unmatched. The CDR3 length is 17 residues.